This TCR beta chain was documented in a study of T cells in localized non-small cell lung cancer. Study results and caveats: Higher adjacent-lung clonality was associated with shorter survival. The study sequenced only one region of the tumor. As a result, intratumor heterogeneity could not be excluded and remains possible. In adjacent lung appeared a median around 62 of the top 100 tumor clones.

Turning to this clone: Its antigen is not known.

Some clones are missing from TCRdb's copy, which holds only in-frame ones; the method was immunoSEQ multiplex PCR. Here the sample spans tens of thousands of clones, roughly three quarters being singletons. Trimming removed 5 bases from V and 7 bases from J, with 13 bases in between. The CDR3 runs to 14 residues. CDR1 is SGHRS, CDR2 YFSETQ, per germline. The TCR originated in a woman aged 35 to 70 with stage II squamous cell lung carcinoma. The source was PBMCs, collected before any cancer treatment. The J gene is TRBJ1-6, the V gene TRBV5-1; D is unclear. CDR3 amino acids: CASRGLGTNSPLHF. In DNA, the CDR3 is TGCGCCAGCAGAGGCCTTGGCACCAATTCACCCCTCCACTTT. Based on the CDR3 plus reference TRBV5-1 and TRBJ1-6, the full variable domain is KAGVTQTPRYLIKTRGQQVTLSCSPISGHRSVSWYQQTPGQGLQFLFEYFSETQRNKGNFPGRFSGRQFSNSRSEMNVSTLELGDSALYLCASRGLGTNSPLHFGNGTRLTVT.